Following are 25 T cell receptor beta chains from one sample sequenced in a study of molecular identifiers for immune sequencing clone quantification. A single record per CDR3 protein comes from TCRdb applying MiXCR to the PCR reads. The table shows about 98,000 distinct CDR3 sequences, with about 35% occurring only once. Input material: naive CD8+ T cells from blood, with Jurkat cell RNA spiked in. Stated subset: FACS-sorted CD8+CD4-CCR7+CD45RA+ naive T cells. Receptor source: a human donor in good health. Some libraries in this study had Jurkat cell RNA spiked in.

In regard to this clonotype: The final CDR3 position lacks the conserved phenylalanine or tryptophan, pointing to a likely read error. The chain uses TRBV19 and TRBJ2-3; no clear D. The germline CDR1 and CDR2 sequences are LNHDA and SQIVND (reference sequence). CDR3 size: 13 residues. V was cut by 5 bases and J by 2 bases, with 8 bases left in between. The CDR3 sequence is CASSPENTDTQYS. The CDR3 DNA sequence: TGTGCCAGTAGTCCGGAGAACACAGATACGCAGTATTCT.

On this clonotype itself: At one of its ends the junction is not consistent with the germline gene, which may arise from a read error. The chain combines TRBV9 with TRBJ2-7; TRBD2 aligns across 8 bases. This CDR3 region has 15 residues. Germline V gives CDR1 SGDLS, CDR2 YYNGEE. Here the CDR3 reads CASSPTSGPGGEQNF. CDR3 DNA: TGTGCCAGCAGCCCAACTAGCGGTCCCGGGGGGGAGCAGAACTTC. The complete variable domain, with remaining parts taken from reference TRBV9 and TRBJ2-7, reads DSGVTQTPKHLITATGQRVTLRCSPRSGDLSVYWYQQSLDQGLQFLIQYYNGEERAKGNILERFSAQQFPDLHSELNLSSLELGDSALYFCASSPTSGPGGEQNFGPGTRLTVT.

This clonotype occurred a few times. DNA for the CDR3: TGTGCCAGCAGCCCCTTGGGAGCAGATACGCAGTATTTT. Its protein is CASSPLGADTQYF. The rearrangement joins TRBV12-3 or TRBV12-4 to TRBJ2-3, with D maybe TRBD2 (5 bases). The CDR3 has 13 residues. Trimming took off 6 bases at V and 4 bases at J, with 11 bases between the two ends.

This clonotype was seen many times. The chain employs TRBV5-4 and TRBJ2-4; D may be TRBD1 (5 bases). The CDR3 spans 16 residues. CDR1 is SGHNT, CDR2 YYREEE, per germline (reference sequence). V was shortened by 0 bases and J by 0 bases, with 10 bases between the two germline ends. CDR3 in amino acids: CASSLGGLLAKNIQYF. CDR3 nucleotides: TGTGCCAGCAGCTTGGGGGGCCTTCTAGCCAAAAACATTCAGTACTTC.

This clonotype was found a few times. One end of the junction varies from germline; a read error may be responsible. The chain has TRBV12-3 or TRBV12-4 and TRBJ2-2; D possibly corresponds to TRBD2 (6 bases). The CDR3 loop spans 15 amino acids. The CDR3 here is CATFSRKGYTGGLFF. The CDR3 nucleotides are TGTGCCACCTTTAGCAGGAAAGGTTACACCGGGGGGCTGTTTTTT.

This clonotype was counted a few times. The chain joins TRBV10-3 to TRBJ1-1, with 9 positions matching TRBD1. The CDR3 has 13 residues. CDR1 and CDR2 from the germline V gene are ENHRY and SYGVKD. V lost 6 bases and J lost 4; bases outside the gene matches: 3. The CDR3 protein is CAIRMDRGTEAFF. In DNA form, the CDR3 reads TGTGCCATCAGGATGGACAGGGGCACTGAAGCTTTCTTT.

The chain joins TRBV27 to TRBJ2-1; the D call may be TRBD1 or TRBD2 (5 bases each). CDR1 and CDR2 from the germline V gene are MNHEY and SMNVEV (reference sequence). V was pared by 4 bases and J by 6 bases, with 10 bases between. CDR3 length: 13 amino acids. The CDR3 DNA is TGTGCCAGCAGTTCTTACGGGGCCAATGAGCAGTTCTTC. Translation: CASSSYGANEQFF.

The genes are TRBV7-6 and TRBJ2-2, with D possibly TRBD2 on 5 matching bases. CDR1 and CDR2 (germline): SGHVS, FNYEAQ. Trimming removed 4 bases from V and 13 bases from J, with 13 bases in between. The CDR3 totals 12 residues. The CDR3 spells CASSSSVEGLFF. The CDR3 DNA sequence: TGTGCCAGCAGCTCGTCGGTTGAGGGGCTGTTTTTT.

The chain carries TRBV6-6 and TRBJ2-3; D tentatively reads TRBD1 or TRBD2 (5 bases each). Deletions cut 6 bases from V and 6 bases from J, with 22 bases between. The CDR3 is made up of 16 amino acids. Germline V gene sequence: CDR1 MNHNY, CDR2 SVGAGI (reference sequence). DNA of the CDR3: TGTGCCAGCAGGGGGGTTACCGTACTTGCTTTTGATACGCAGTATTTT. Translating it yields CASRGVTVLAFDTQYF.

The V gene is TRBV29-1, the J gene TRBJ2-7; 10 bases agree with TRBD2. With V trimmed by 4 bases and J by 4 bases, 4 bases remained unmatched. This CDR3 spans 13 amino acids. Germline V gene lookup returns CDR1 SQVTM and CDR2 ANQGSEA. The CDR3 region is CSVVASGSYEQYF. The CDR3 nucleotides read TGCAGCGTTGTGGCTAGCGGGAGTTACGAGCAGTACTTC.

The V gene is TRBV6-6, the J gene TRBJ1-2; D ambiguous. This CDR3 comprises 12 residues. The germline V gene encodes CDR1 MNHNY and CDR2 SVGAGI (reference sequence). V was cut by 2 bases and J by 2 bases, with 3 bases left in between. The CDR3 nucleotides read TGTGCCAGCAGTTACGGAAACTATGGCTACACCTTC. Residues: CASSYGNYGYTF.

This clonotype was seen repeatedly, ten times or more. The rearrangement uses TRBV14 and TRBJ2-2; 7 bases align to TRBD2. Trimming cost V 4 bases and J 4 bases; bases outside gene matches: 12. Germline V CDR1 and CDR2: SGHDN, FVKESK. This CDR3 comprises 17 residues. CDR3 bases: TGTGCCAGCAGCCGAGACCCCCGGGGGGTCGGCACCGGGGAGCTGTTTTTT. It is translated as CASSRDPRGVGTGELFF.

This clonotype showed up many times. The rearrangement links TRBV7-3 to TRBJ2-3; TRBD2 matches at 7 bases. Germline CDR1 reads SGHTA; CDR2 reads FQGTGA. The ends lost 5 bases at V and 0 bases at J; junction bases unmatched: 2. The CDR3 length is 14 residues. CDR3 DNA sequence: TGTGCCAGCAGCCCTAGCGGTAGCACAGATACGCAGTATTTT. Amino acid sequence: CASSPSGSTDTQYF.

This clonotype was seen many times. V and J are TRBV6-2 or TRBV6-3 and TRBJ1-5; D is possibly TRBD1 (6 bases). The CDR3 consists of 14 residues. V was shortened by 7 bases and J by 4 bases, with 14 bases between the two germline ends. CDR1 MNHEY and CDR2 SVGEGT come from the germline V gene. CDR3 sequence: CASTRTEPNQPQHF. As DNA, the CDR3 is TGTGCCAGCACCCGGACAGAACCGAATCAGCCCCAGCATTTT.

The V and J genes are TRBV7-8 and TRBJ2-3; TRBD1 might be the D (5 bases). The CDR3 sequence is 14 residues long. The V and J ends lost 5 bases and 2 bases respectively, with 11 bases between them. Germline values: CDR1 SGHVS, CDR2 FQNEAQ. The CDR3 here is CASSPLRVTDTQYF. The DNA of the CDR3 is TGTGCCAGCAGCCCACTCAGGGTCACAGATACGCAGTATTTT.

Remarks on this clonotype: Since a much larger clone is just one base distant, this may be a read error. CDR3 region: CASSQRSDTQYF. The CDR3 DNA reads TGCGCCAGCAGCCAGAGGTCAGATACGCAGTATTTT. The V and J genes are TRBV4-3 and TRBJ2-3, with no clear D. From germline, CDR1 is LGHNA and CDR2 YSLEER. Between the trimmed V and J ends, which lost 3 bases and 4 bases, there was a span of 5 bases. The CDR3 consists of 12 residues.

This clonotype has a handful of counts. The CDR3 does not close with the conserved phenylalanine or tryptophan, likely indicating a read error. The chain employs TRBV7-8 and TRBJ1-2; tentatively, D is TRBD1 (5 bases). Germline V gene data show CDR1 as SGHVS and CDR2 as FQNEAQ. This CDR3 is built from 13 residues. The V and J ends lost 5 bases and 7 bases respectively, with 14 bases between them. The chain's CDR3 is CASSEAGTGGYTL. CDR3 coding DNA: TGTGCCAGCAGCGAAGCCGGGACGGGTGGCTACACCCTC.

This clonotype was seen a handful of times. The chain carries TRBV12-3 or TRBV12-4 and TRBJ2-1, with D maybe TRBD1 (5 bases). The CDR3 is 11 amino acids. The ends were cut back, 5 bases at V and 9 bases at J, with 8 bases in the middle. CDR3 sequence: CASSQGAEQFF. The CDR3 DNA is TGTGCCAGCAGTCAGGGTGCTGAGCAGTTCTTC.

J is TRBJ1-2 and V is TRBV5-8, with D hard to call. The CDR3 has 13 amino acids. Trimming removed 2 bases from V and 0 bases from J, with 5 bases in between. Germline lookup yields CDR1 SGHTS and CDR2 YDEGEE. The CDR3 protein is CASSFGSNYGYTF. CDR3 sequence (DNA): TGTGCCAGCAGCTTCGGCTCTAACTATGGCTACACCTTC. The variable domain in full, completed from reference TRBV5-8 and TRBJ1-2, reads EAGVTQSPTHLIKTRGQQATLRCSPISGHTSVYWYQQALGLGLQFLLWYDEGEERNRGNFPPRFSGRQFPNYSSELNVNALELEDSALYLCASSFGSNYGYTFGSGTRLTVV.

In this sample, this clonotype turned up a few times. This chain joins TRBV20-1 and TRBJ2-3; 11 bases line up with TRBD2. The CDR3 contains 17 residues. The junction had 6 bases not matched to a gene; V was cut back by 1 base and J by 0 bases. CDR1 is DFQATT and CDR2 is SNEGSKA in the germline V gene (reference sequence). Here the CDR3 DNA reads TGCAGTGCTAGAGTAGCGGGAGGGCCGGCTAGCACAGATACGCAGTATTTT. Protein: CSARVAGGPASTDTQYF.

J is TRBJ2-7 and V is TRBV12-3 or TRBV12-4, with TRBD2 identical over 8 bases. The CDR3 consists of 12 residues. The ends lost 7 bases at V and 4 bases at J; junction bases unmatched: 3. CDR3 DNA sequence: TGTGCCAGCACCAGCGGGAGTTACGAGCAGTACTTC. Its protein product is CASTSGSYEQYF.

The chain carries TRBV11-2 and TRBJ2-3, with TRBD2 matching 8 bases. The CDR3 is 17 residues long. V was clipped by 0 bases and J by 1 base; unmatched bases: 6. CDR1 and CDR2 (germline): SGHAT, FQNNGV. The CDR3 sequence: CASSLDLWREGTDTQYF. The DNA for the CDR3 is TGTGCCAGCAGCTTAGATCTGTGGCGGGAGGGCACAGATACGCAGTATTTT. The full variable domain, in which reference TRBV11-2 and TRBJ2-3 provide the parts outside the CDR3, is EAGVAQSPRYKIIEKRQSVAFWCNPISGHATLYWYQQILGQGPKLLIQFQNNGVVDDSQLPKDRFSAERLKGVDSTLKIQPAKLEDSAVYLCASSLDLWREGTDTQYFGPGTRLTVL.

The chain recombines TRBV5-3 with TRBJ2-7; 7 positions match TRBD2. TRBV5-3 is an open reading frame, and its role is uncertain. There are 14 residues in the CDR3. Germline trimming cut 8 bases from V and 3 bases from J; bases unmatched to any gene: 11. This CDR3 is CASQEREKGYEQYF. Written as DNA, the CDR3 is TGTGCCAGTCAAGAGCGGGAAAAAGGCTACGAGCAGTACTTC.

This clonotype was counted a few times. This chain connects TRBV7-9 to TRBJ2-1; 8 nucleotides line up with TRBD2. The germline gives CDR1 SEHNR, CDR2 FQNEAQ (reference sequence). The CDR3 runs to 14 residues. The ends lost 4 bases at V and 8 bases at J; junction bases unmatched: 7. As DNA, the CDR3 is TGTGCCAGCAGCTCGGGACTAGTTTTCTATGAGCAGTTCTTC. Protein sequence: CASSSGLVFYEQFF.

The CDR3 is CASGRAGESTEAFF. For the CDR3, the DNA is TGTGCCAGCGGCCGGGCAGGGGAGAGCACTGAAGCTTTCTTT. The chain couples TRBV3-1 to TRBJ1-1; D is perhaps TRBD1 (6 bases). The CDR3 spans 14 residues. Trimming stripped 8 bases from V and 4 bases from J, with 17 bases between. Per the germline V gene, CDR1 is LGHDT and CDR2 is YNNKEL (reference sequence).